These T cell receptor beta chains were read from a single sample in a study of blood T cell repertoires in COVID-19. Generated by immunoSEQ multiplex PCR, the TCRdb table keeps only in-frame clones and is missing some. The table includes around 120,000 clones, about four fifths detected once. What was sequenced was peripheral blood. The receptor set was obtained from a man in his 70s with acute or convalescent COVID-19. Each CDR3 is given with its conserved first and last residue. The D gene is left open where the match is weak. Expanded clones get a size class; other rows say once, few or many, or leave the size out.

D gene	clone size	V gene	CDR3 protein
-	-	TRBV7-2	CASSLVLGPPDTQYF
TRBD1	-	TRBV9	CASSSGGIQETQYF
-	-	TRBV29-1	CSVRRGQVDNEQFF
TRBD1	-	TRBV29-1	CSVELTGFVSGYTF
-	-	TRBV7-8	CASSRPTYGYTF
TRBD2	once	TRBV18	CASSQAGGANTGELFF
-	-	TRBV7-2	CASSFRRLANQETQYF
-	once	TRBV4-3	CASSPRQTGYEQYF
TRBD1	-	TRBV5-4	CASSLNRGHAEAFF
-	few	TRBV3-1/TRBV3-2	CASSKQGSGTGYNEQFF
-	-	TRBV7-2	CASSLEAFGYTF
TRBD1	-	TRBV24-1	CATSDTGTGDTDTQYF
TRBD1	few	TRBV29-1	CSVRDRGDTEAFF
TRBD1	-	TRBV6-5	CASRAGTGVSYGYTF
-	-	TRBV18	CASSLGGPSNQPQHF
TRBD2	-	TRBV5-4	CASSLWAGTRTYNEQFF
TRBD2	-	TRBV3-1/TRBV3-2	CASSPLAGYEQYF
TRBD1	-	TRBV7-2	CASSFGTGGYYGYTF
TRBD1	-	TRBV5-6	CASSPGTGVTSPLHF
TRBD1	-	TRBV7-3	CASSRQGDTEAFF
TRBD1	-	TRBV7-8	CASSSGPGTGVNTGELFF
TRBD2	-	TRBV3-1/TRBV3-2	CASSPRGGNTQYF
TRBD1	-	TRBV30	CAWDRDRPNYGYTF
TRBD1	-	TRBV5-1	CASSQTGGRYEQYF
-	-	TRBV5-1	CASSEPQGTTEAFF